This TCR beta chain derives from a study of control samples from healthy donors and cancer patients. The repertoire was sequenced with immunoSEQ multiplex PCR; TCRdb's copy has only in-frame clones and lacks some. The top ten clones hold approximately 18% of a sample with roughly 88,000 clones, roughly 89% of them seen once. The CDR3 has 13 amino acids. Trimming removed 7 bases from V and 11 bases from J; junction bases left unmatched: 11. Germline assignment: CDR1 SNHLY and CDR2 FYNNEI. The sample was blood. The chain uses TRBV2 and TRBJ1-1, with 9 bases that match TRBD1. This TCR came from a man aged 50 to 59 in good health. CDR3 nucleotide sequence: TGTGCCAGCAACGGGGGACAGGGCACCGCGGCTTTCTTT. This encodes CASNGGQGTAAFF. The full variable domain, in which reference TRBV2 and TRBJ1-1 provide the parts outside the CDR3, is EPEVTQTPSHQVTQMGQEVILRCVPISNHLYFYWYRQILGQKVEFLVSFYNNEISEKSEIFDDQFSVERPDGSNFTLKIRSTKLEDSAMYFCASNGGQGTAAFFGQGTRLTVV.